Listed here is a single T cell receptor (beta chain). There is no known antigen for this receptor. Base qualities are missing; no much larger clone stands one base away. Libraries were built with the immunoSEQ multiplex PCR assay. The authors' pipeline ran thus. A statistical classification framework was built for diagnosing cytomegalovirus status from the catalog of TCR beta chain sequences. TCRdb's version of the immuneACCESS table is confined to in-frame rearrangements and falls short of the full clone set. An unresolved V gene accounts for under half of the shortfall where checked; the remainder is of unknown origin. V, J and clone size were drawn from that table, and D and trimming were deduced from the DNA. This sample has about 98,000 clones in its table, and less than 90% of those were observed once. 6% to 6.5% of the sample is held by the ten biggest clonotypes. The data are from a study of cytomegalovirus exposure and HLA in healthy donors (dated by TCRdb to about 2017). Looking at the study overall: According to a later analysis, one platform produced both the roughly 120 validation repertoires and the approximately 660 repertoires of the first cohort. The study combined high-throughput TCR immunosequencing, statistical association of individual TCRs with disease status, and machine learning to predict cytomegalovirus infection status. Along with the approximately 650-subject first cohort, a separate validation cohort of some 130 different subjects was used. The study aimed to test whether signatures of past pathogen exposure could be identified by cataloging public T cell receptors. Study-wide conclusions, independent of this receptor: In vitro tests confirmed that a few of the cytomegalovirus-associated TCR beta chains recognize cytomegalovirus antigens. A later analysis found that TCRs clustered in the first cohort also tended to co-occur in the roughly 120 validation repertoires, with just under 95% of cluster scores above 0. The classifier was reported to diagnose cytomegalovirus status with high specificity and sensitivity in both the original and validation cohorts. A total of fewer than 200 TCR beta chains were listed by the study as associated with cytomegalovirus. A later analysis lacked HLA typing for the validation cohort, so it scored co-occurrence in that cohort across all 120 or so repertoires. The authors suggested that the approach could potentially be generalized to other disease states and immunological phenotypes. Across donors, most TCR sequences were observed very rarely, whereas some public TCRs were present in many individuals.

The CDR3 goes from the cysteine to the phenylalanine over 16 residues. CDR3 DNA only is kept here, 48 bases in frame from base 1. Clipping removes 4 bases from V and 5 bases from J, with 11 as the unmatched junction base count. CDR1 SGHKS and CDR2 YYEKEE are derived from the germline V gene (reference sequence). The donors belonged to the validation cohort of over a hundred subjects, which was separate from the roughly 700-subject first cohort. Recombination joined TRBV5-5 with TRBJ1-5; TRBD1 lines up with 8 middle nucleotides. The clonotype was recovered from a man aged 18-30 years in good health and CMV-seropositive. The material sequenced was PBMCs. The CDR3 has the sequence CASSGEAGQGYQPQHF. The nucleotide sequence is TGTGCCAGCAGCGGGGAGGCTGGACAGGGTTATCAGCCCCAGCATTTT. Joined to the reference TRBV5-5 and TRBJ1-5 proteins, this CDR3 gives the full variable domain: DAGVTQSPTHLIKTRGQQVTLRCSPISGHKSVSWYQQVLGQGPQFIFQYYEKEERGRGNFPDRFSARQFPNYSSELNVNALLLGDSALYLCASSGEAGQGYQPQHFGDGTRLSIL.